These T cell receptor beta chains were read from a single sample in a study of long-term antiretroviral therapy in people with HIV. Repertoires were generated with immunoSEQ multiplex PCR, while TCRdb's copy carries only in-frame clones and drops some. Of about 25,000 clones in the sample, around 77% were seen once. The material was unsorted PBMCs, obtained 2.1 years after starting antiretroviral therapy. The source of these receptors is a young man with HIV. The CDR3 runs from the conserved cysteine through the conserved F or W. The order of the fields is clone size, J gene, D gene, V gene, CDR3 DNA, CDR3 protein. D genes are given only for firm matches. Rows may omit the clone size; those that give it use once, few, many or a size class.

clone_size: NA
j_call: TRBJ2-2
d_call: TRBD1
v_call: TRBV25-1
cdr3_nt: TGTGCCAGCAGTGCAGCCGGGACAGTGAACACCGGGGAGCTGTTTTTT
cdr3_aa: CASSAAGTVNTGELFF

clone_size: NA
j_call: TRBJ2-1
d_call: NA
v_call: TRBV11-3
cdr3_nt: TGTGCCAGCAGCTTAGGGACTGACCAGTACGGCGAGCAGTTCTTC
cdr3_aa: CASSLGTDQYGEQFF

clone_size: NA
j_call: TRBJ2-3
d_call: TRBD2
v_call: TRBV6-4
cdr3_nt: TGTGCCAGCAGTGGGACTAGCGGGACAGATACGCAGTATTTT
cdr3_aa: CASSGTSGTDTQYF

clone_size: NA
j_call: TRBJ2-1
d_call: NA
v_call: TRBV2
cdr3_nt: TGTGCCAGCGGGGGGCCTTTCAGCTACAATGAGCAGTTCTTC
cdr3_aa: CASGGPFSYNEQFF

clone_size: few
j_call: TRBJ1-5
d_call: NA
v_call: TRBV4-1
cdr3_nt: TGCGCCAGCAGCCAAGACAGGGGTAGCAATCAGCCCCAGCATTTT
cdr3_aa: CASSQDRGSNQPQHF

clone_size: NA
j_call: TRBJ2-3
d_call: NA
v_call: TRBV6-1
cdr3_nt: TGTGCCAGCAGTGATCTCGCGGGATTTCCAGATACGCAGTATTTT
cdr3_aa: CASSDLAGFPDTQYF

clone_size: NA
j_call: TRBJ2-1
d_call: TRBD2
v_call: TRBV27
cdr3_nt: TGTGCCAGCAGTTTACGGGGGGTCTCCTACAATGAGCAGTTCTTC
cdr3_aa: CASSLRGVSYNEQFF

clone_size: NA
j_call: TRBJ2-2
d_call: TRBD1
v_call: TRBV28
cdr3_nt: TGTGCCAGCATGGGGACAGGGACGGCCGGGGAGCTGTTTTTT
cdr3_aa: CASMGTGTAGELFF

clone_size: few
j_call: TRBJ1-2
d_call: NA
v_call: TRBV2
cdr3_nt: TGTGCCAGCAGTGAAGCGCTTCGAGGGGTTGGAGGCTACACCTTC
cdr3_aa: CASSEALRGVGGYTF

clone_size: few
j_call: TRBJ1-2
d_call: NA
v_call: TRBV19
cdr3_nt: TGTGCCAGTAGTACCCAGGCCCCTAGGGGCTACACCTTC
cdr3_aa: CASSTQAPRGYTF

clone_size: NA
j_call: TRBJ1-3
d_call: NA
v_call: TRBV29-1
cdr3_nt: TGCAGCGTTCGTTCGGGACACACCATATATTTT
cdr3_aa: CSVRSGHTIYF

clone_size: once
j_call: TRBJ1-2
d_call: NA
v_call: TRBV6-1
cdr3_nt: TGTGCCAGCAAGCTGGGGCCGAACTATGGCTACACCTTC
cdr3_aa: CASKLGPNYGYTF

clone_size: NA
j_call: TRBJ2-3
d_call: TRBD2
v_call: TRBV19
cdr3_nt: TGTGCCAGCTCACTAGCGGGAACCAGTCGGGATACGCAGTATTTT
cdr3_aa: CASSLAGTSRDTQYF

clone_size: NA
j_call: TRBJ1-4
d_call: TRBD1
v_call: TRBV30
cdr3_nt: TGTGCCTGGAGTGGGGGGGGACAGGGGGAGAAACTGTTTTTT
cdr3_aa: CAWSGGGQGEKLFF

clone_size: NA
j_call: TRBJ2-1
d_call: TRBD1
v_call: TRBV19
cdr3_nt: TGTGCCAGCCGCAGGCAGGGGGCCGATGGTGAGCAGTTCTTC
cdr3_aa: CASRRQGADGEQFF

clone_size: NA
j_call: TRBJ2-3
d_call: TRBD2
v_call: TRBV15
cdr3_nt: TGTGCCACCAGCACATTAGCGGGGGTGGCAGATACGCAGTATTTT
cdr3_aa: CATSTLAGVADTQYF

clone_size: few
j_call: TRBJ1-2
d_call: TRBD1
v_call: TRBV5-4
cdr3_nt: TGTGCCAGCAGCGGGGGGACAGGGTCATTTAACTATGGCTACACCTTC
cdr3_aa: CASSGGTGSFNYGYTF

clone_size: NA
j_call: TRBJ2-1
d_call: NA
v_call: TRBV5-4
cdr3_nt: TGTGCCAGCAGCTTGGTGGGGTACAATGAGCAGTTCTTC
cdr3_aa: CASSLVGYNEQFF

clone_size: NA
j_call: TRBJ2-3
d_call: TRBD2
v_call: TRBV6-6
cdr3_nt: TGTGCCAGCAGTCCCCTGGTGATAGCGGGGTCAGATACGCAGTATTTT
cdr3_aa: CASSPLVIAGSDTQYF

clone_size: NA
j_call: TRBJ2-6
d_call: NA
v_call: TRBV9
cdr3_nt: TGTGCCAGCGCGTGGGGGGCTGGGGCCAACGTCCTGACTTTC
cdr3_aa: CASAWGAGANVLTF

clone_size: few
j_call: TRBJ2-7
d_call: NA
v_call: TRBV19
cdr3_nt: TGTGCCAGTAGTATTTCCAGGTCCTACGAGCAGTACTTC
cdr3_aa: CASSISRSYEQYF

clone_size: NA
j_call: TRBJ1-4
d_call: NA
v_call: TRBV2
cdr3_nt: TGTGCCAGCAGGCCCCGGGCCGGGACGATTAATGAAAAACTGTTTTTT
cdr3_aa: CASRPRAGTINEKLFF

clone_size: NA
j_call: TRBJ2-7
d_call: TRBD2
v_call: TRBV7-6
cdr3_nt: TGTGCCAGCAGCCCGGGGACTAGCGGGAGGGCCACCTACGAGCAGTACTTC
cdr3_aa: CASSPGTSGRATYEQYF

clone_size: NA
j_call: TRBJ2-7
d_call: NA
v_call: TRBV13
cdr3_nt: TGTGCCAGCAGCTTAGGGGGTACCTTCTCCTACGAGCAGTACTTC
cdr3_aa: CASSLGGTFSYEQYF

clone_size: NA
j_call: TRBJ2-1
d_call: TRBD1
v_call: TRBV6-1
cdr3_nt: TGTGCCAGCAGTGATCCCAGGGGGCTTGCCAATGAGCAGTTCTTC
cdr3_aa: CASSDPRGLANEQFF

clone_size: NA
j_call: TRBJ1-1
d_call: NA
v_call: TRBV6-1
cdr3_nt: TGTGCCAGCAGGGGTCGGGGGGCCCAGAACACTGAAGCTTTCTTT
cdr3_aa: CASRGRGAQNTEAFF

clone_size: NA
j_call: TRBJ1-2
d_call: NA
v_call: TRBV6-1
cdr3_nt: TGTGCCAGCAGTGAAGAGGGGGGCATTTATGGCTACACCTTC
cdr3_aa: CASSEEGGIYGYTF

clone_size: once
j_call: TRBJ2-1
d_call: TRBD2
v_call: TRBV29-1
cdr3_nt: TGCAGCGTTCCCGTCGGACTAGCGGGAGTTAATGAGCAGTTCTTC
cdr3_aa: CSVPVGLAGVNEQFF

clone_size: NA
j_call: TRBJ2-3
d_call: TRBD2
v_call: TRBV12-5
cdr3_nt: TGTGCTAGTGGCCCTGGCGGGAGGCAGACAGATACGCAGTATTTT
cdr3_aa: CASGPGGRQTDTQYF

clone_size: NA
j_call: TRBJ1-5
d_call: NA
v_call: TRBV28
cdr3_nt: TGTGCCAGCAGTTCTCCGGGGGCACCCAATCAGCCCCAGCATTTT
cdr3_aa: CASSSPGAPNQPQHF

clone_size: few
j_call: TRBJ1-4
d_call: NA
v_call: TRBV6-5
cdr3_nt: TGTGCCAGCAGGGATGGTTACCACTCAAATGAAAAACTGTTTTTT
cdr3_aa: CASRDGYHSNEKLFF

clone_size: NA
j_call: TRBJ2-7
d_call: NA
v_call: TRBV30
cdr3_nt: TGTGCCTGGTCCCGAGGGGGGTACGAGCAGTACTTC
cdr3_aa: CAWSRGGYEQYF

clone_size: NA
j_call: TRBJ1-2
d_call: NA
v_call: TRBV5-4
cdr3_nt: TGTGCCAGCAGCTTGGATTCGGGGCGCGGCCATGGCTACACCTTC
cdr3_aa: CASSLDSGRGHGYTF

clone_size: once
j_call: TRBJ2-1
d_call: TRBD2
v_call: TRBV18
cdr3_nt: TGTGCCAGCTCACCGAAGACTAGCGGGAGCTCCTACAATGAGCAGTTCTTC
cdr3_aa: CASSPKTSGSSYNEQFF

clone_size: NA
j_call: TRBJ2-5
d_call: NA
v_call: TRBV11-2
cdr3_nt: TGTGCCAGCAGCTTAGGGGCGGGGTACCAAGAGACCCAGTACTTC
cdr3_aa: CASSLGAGYQETQYF

clone_size: NA
j_call: TRBJ2-5
d_call: TRBD2
v_call: TRBV5-6
cdr3_nt: TGTGCCAGCAGCGCCTATGGACTAGCGGGAGGTAGGGAGACCCAGTACTTC
cdr3_aa: CASSAYGLAGGRETQYF

clone_size: NA
j_call: TRBJ2-1
d_call: TRBD2
v_call: TRBV9
cdr3_nt: TGTGCCAGCAGCTCGAGTAGCGGGAGTCACAATGAGCAGTTCTTC
cdr3_aa: CASSSSSGSHNEQFF

clone_size: once
j_call: TRBJ1-1
d_call: NA
v_call: TRBV28
cdr3_nt: TGTGCCAGCAGATCTGATCAAGCTTCCCTCGCTGAAGCTTTCTTT
cdr3_aa: CASRSDQASLAEAFF

clone_size: NA
j_call: TRBJ1-5
d_call: NA
v_call: TRBV29-1
cdr3_nt: TGCAGCGTTGAAGTCCAAGGGGGGGTTTATAGCAATCAGCCCCAGCATTTT
cdr3_aa: CSVEVQGGVYSNQPQHF

clone_size: once
j_call: TRBJ1-5
d_call: NA
v_call: TRBV2
cdr3_nt: TGTGCCAGCAGTGAACAGAATAGCAATCAGCCCCAGCATTTT
cdr3_aa: CASSEQNSNQPQHF

clone_size: NA
j_call: TRBJ2-1
d_call: NA
v_call: TRBV5-4
cdr3_nt: TGTGCCAGCAGCCGGCGAGCGGCGAATGAGCAGTTCTTC
cdr3_aa: CASSRRAANEQFF

clone_size: once
j_call: TRBJ1-5
d_call: NA
v_call: TRBV9
cdr3_nt: TGTGCCAGCAGCGAGACGGACAGAGCCTTTTCCGGCAATCAGCCCCAGCATTTT
cdr3_aa: CASSETDRAFSGNQPQHF

clone_size: NA
j_call: TRBJ2-2
d_call: NA
v_call: TRBV28
cdr3_nt: TGTGCCAGCGCGGGACGGGAGACCGGGGAGCTGTTTTTT
cdr3_aa: CASAGRETGELFF

clone_size: once
j_call: TRBJ2-3
d_call: NA
v_call: TRBV6-5
cdr3_nt: TGTGCCAGCAGTTCCAGGGCAGATACGCAGTATTTT
cdr3_aa: CASSSRADTQYF

clone_size: NA
j_call: TRBJ1-4
d_call: TRBD1
v_call: TRBV5-4
cdr3_nt: TGTGCCAGCAGCCCGGACAGGGTACCTAATGAAAAACTGTTTTTT
cdr3_aa: CASSPDRVPNEKLFF

clone_size: NA
j_call: TRBJ1-1
d_call: NA
v_call: TRBV6-5
cdr3_nt: TGTGCCAGCAGTTTCGCCCCGGGACGGACGAACACTGAAGCTTTCTTT
cdr3_aa: CASSFAPGRTNTEAFF

clone_size: NA
j_call: TRBJ1-1
d_call: NA
v_call: TRBV10-2
cdr3_nt: TGCGCCAGCAGTGACTGGGGGGGCGACACTGAAGCTTTCTTT
cdr3_aa: CASSDWGGDTEAFF

clone_size: NA
j_call: TRBJ1-4
d_call: NA
v_call: TRBV6-5
cdr3_nt: TGTGCCAGCAGGGGAGGGAGGGGCCATGAAAAACTGTTTTTT
cdr3_aa: CASRGGRGHEKLFF

clone_size: NA
j_call: TRBJ1-2
d_call: TRBD1
v_call: TRBV19
cdr3_nt: TGTGCCAGTAGTCCTCGGACAGGGGGGTATGGCTACACCTTC
cdr3_aa: CASSPRTGGYGYTF

clone_size: NA
j_call: TRBJ2-1
d_call: TRBD1
v_call: TRBV27
cdr3_nt: TGTGCCAGCAGCTATACAGGGGGCGTAGGCAATGAGCAGTTCTTC
cdr3_aa: CASSYTGGVGNEQFF

clone_size: NA
j_call: TRBJ2-7
d_call: NA
v_call: TRBV5-6
cdr3_nt: TGTGCCAGCAGCGACGGGACTTCTTCCTACGAGCAGTACTTC
cdr3_aa: CASSDGTSSYEQYF

clone_size: NA
j_call: TRBJ2-2
d_call: TRBD2
v_call: TRBV7-6
cdr3_nt: TGTGCCAGCAGCTTAGAAAGCGGGGGGGCGTTCACCGGGGAGCTGTTTTTT
cdr3_aa: CASSLESGGAFTGELFF

clone_size: few
j_call: TRBJ1-5
d_call: NA
v_call: TRBV6-1
cdr3_nt: TGTGCCAGCGGAATTAGACAGTATAGCAATCAGCCCCAGCATTTT
cdr3_aa: CASGIRQYSNQPQHF

clone_size: NA
j_call: TRBJ1-3
d_call: NA
v_call: TRBV6-5
cdr3_nt: TGTGCCAGCAGCGAGATCTCTGGAAACACCATATATTTT
cdr3_aa: CASSEISGNTIYF